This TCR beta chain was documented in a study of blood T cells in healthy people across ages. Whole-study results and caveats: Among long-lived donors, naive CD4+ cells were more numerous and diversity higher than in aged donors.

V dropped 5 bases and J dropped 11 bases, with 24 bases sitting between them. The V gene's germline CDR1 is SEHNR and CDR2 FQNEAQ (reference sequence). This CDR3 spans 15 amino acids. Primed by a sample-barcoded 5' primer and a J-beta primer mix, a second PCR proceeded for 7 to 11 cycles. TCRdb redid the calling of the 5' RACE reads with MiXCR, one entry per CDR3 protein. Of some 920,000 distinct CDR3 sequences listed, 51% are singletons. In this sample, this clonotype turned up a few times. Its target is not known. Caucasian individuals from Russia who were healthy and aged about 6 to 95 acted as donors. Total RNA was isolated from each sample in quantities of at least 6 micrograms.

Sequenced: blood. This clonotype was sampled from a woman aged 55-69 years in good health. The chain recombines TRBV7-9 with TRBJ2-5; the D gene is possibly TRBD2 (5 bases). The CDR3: CASSPHVEGMREQYF. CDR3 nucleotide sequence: TGTGCCAGCAGCCCTCATGTGGAAGGGATGAGGGAGCAGTACTTC. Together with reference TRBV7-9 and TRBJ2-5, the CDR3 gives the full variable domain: DTGVSQNPRHKITKRGQNVTFRCDPISEHNRLYWYRQTLGQGPEFLTYFQNEAQLEKSRLLSDRFSAERPKGSFSTLEIQRTEQGDSAMYLCASSPHVEGMREQYFGPGTRLLVL.